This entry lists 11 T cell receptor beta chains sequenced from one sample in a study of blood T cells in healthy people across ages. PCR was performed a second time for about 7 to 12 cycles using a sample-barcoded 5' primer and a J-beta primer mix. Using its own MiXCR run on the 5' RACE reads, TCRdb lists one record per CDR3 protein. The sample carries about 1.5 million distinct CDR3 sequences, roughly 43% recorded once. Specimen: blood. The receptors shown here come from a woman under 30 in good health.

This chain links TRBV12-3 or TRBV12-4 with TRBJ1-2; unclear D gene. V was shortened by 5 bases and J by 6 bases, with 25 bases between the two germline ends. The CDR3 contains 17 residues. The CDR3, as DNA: TGTGCCAGCAGTCCACTGGCCGGGGTTCCATCTATGGATGGCTACACCTTC. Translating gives CASSPLAGVPSMDGYTF.

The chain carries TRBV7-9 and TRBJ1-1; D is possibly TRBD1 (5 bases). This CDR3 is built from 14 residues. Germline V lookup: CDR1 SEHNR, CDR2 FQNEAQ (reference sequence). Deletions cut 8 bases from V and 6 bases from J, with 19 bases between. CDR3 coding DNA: TGTGCCAGCGGCCAGATTATGAGGGACGCTGAAGCTTTCTTT. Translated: CASGQIMRDAEAFF.

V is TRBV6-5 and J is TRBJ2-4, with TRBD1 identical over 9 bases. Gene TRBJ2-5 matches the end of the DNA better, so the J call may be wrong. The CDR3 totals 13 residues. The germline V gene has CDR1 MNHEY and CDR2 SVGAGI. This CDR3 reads CATGSDRGQTQYF. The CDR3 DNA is TGTGCCACGGGATCGGACAGGGGTCAGACCCAGTACTTC.

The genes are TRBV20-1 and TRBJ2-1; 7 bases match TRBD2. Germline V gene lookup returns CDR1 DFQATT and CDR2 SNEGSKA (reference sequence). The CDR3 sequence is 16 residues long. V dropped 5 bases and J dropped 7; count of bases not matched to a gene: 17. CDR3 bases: TGCAGTGCTCAGAGTGGGGCGGGGGTAAATCGGAATGAGCAGTTCTTC. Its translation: CSAQSGAGVNRNEQFF.

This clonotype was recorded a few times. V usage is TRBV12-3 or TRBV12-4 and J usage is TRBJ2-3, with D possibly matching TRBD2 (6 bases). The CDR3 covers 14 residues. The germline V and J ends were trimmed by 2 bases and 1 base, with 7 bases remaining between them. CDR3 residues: CASSLKRGTDTQYF. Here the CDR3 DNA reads TGTGCCAGCAGTTTAAAGCGGGGCACAGATACGCAGTATTTT.

The CDR3 sequence is CASSAGVGNEQYF. In DNA, the CDR3 is TGTGCCAGCAGCGCTGGGGTGGGTAACGAGCAGTACTTC. V and J are TRBV27 and TRBJ2-7; D gene ambiguous. The CDR3 has 13 amino acids. Germline assignment: CDR1 MNHEY and CDR2 SMNVEV (reference sequence). Trimming shortened V by 6 bases and J by 5 bases, and 14 bases separated the two germline ends.

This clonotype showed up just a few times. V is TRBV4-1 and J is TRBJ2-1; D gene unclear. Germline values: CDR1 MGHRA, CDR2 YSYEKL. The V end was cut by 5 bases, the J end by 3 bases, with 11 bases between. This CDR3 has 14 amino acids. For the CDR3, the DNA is TGCGCCAGCAGCAGAGACTTTTACTACAATGAGCAGTTCTTC. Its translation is CASSRDFYYNEQFF.

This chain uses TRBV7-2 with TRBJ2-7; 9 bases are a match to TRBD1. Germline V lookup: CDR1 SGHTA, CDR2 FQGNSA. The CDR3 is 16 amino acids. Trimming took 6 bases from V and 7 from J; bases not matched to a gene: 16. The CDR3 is CASRPPGQGSYNEQYF. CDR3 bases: TGTGCCAGCAGACCACCGGGACAGGGCTCCTACAATGAGCAGTACTTC.

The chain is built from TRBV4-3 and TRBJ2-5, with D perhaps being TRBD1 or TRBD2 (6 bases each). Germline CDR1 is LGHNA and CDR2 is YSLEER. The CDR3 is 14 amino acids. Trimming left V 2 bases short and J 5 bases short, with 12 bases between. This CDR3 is CASSQFQGRETQYF. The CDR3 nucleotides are TGCGCCAGCAGCCAATTCCAGGGGAGGGAGACCCAGTACTTC.

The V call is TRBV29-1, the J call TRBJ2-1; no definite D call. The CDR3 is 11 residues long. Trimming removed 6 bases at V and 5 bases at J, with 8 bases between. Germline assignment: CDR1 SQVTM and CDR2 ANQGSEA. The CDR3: CSVRLHNEQFF. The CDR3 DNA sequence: TGCAGCGTCAGGCTTCACAATGAGCAGTTCTTC.

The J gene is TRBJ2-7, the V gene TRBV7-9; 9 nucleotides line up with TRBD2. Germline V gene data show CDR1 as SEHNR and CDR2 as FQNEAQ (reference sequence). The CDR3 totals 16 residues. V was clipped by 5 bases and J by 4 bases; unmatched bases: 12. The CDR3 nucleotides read TGTGCCAGCAGCGGGGGGCCGGGACTAGCCGCTTACGAGCAGTACTTC. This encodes CASSGGPGLAAYEQYF.